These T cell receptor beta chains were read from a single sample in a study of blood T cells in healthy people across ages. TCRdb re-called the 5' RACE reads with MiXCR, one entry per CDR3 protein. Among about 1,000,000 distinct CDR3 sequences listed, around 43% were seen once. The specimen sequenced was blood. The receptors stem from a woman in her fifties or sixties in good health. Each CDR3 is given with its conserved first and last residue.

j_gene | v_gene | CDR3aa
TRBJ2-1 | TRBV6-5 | CASRMDGGSYNEQFF
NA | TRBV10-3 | CAISGLTSGRAVPSAYNEQYF
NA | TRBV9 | CASSLHRDPSAKNIQYF
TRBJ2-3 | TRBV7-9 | CASSARPGARTDTQYF
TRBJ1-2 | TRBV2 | CASSEGRTIYGYTF
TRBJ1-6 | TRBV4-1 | CGSSPKIDYNSPLHF
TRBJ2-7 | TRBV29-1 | CSVVDRDGYEQYF
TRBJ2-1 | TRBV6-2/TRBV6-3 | CASRTGLAGGGAYNEQFF
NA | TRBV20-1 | CSARTDGTSTRYEQYF
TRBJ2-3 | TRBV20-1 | CSARVPTSVPDTQYF
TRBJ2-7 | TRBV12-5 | CASGPRLAGTYEQYF
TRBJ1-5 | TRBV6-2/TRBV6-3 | CASSAHRGQGQPQHF
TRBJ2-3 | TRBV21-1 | CASRGASGTQGRDTRYF
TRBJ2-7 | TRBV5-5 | CASSMGVSEYEQYF
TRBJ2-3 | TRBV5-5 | CASRDAGVTSQYF
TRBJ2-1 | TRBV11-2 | CASSVLTSGRGEYNEQFF
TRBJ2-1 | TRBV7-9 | CASSFGTMPVNEQFF
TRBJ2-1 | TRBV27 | CASRLGGNEQFF
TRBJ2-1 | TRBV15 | CATSRGGLAGGVDSEQFF
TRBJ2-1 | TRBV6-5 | CASTHGAEQFF
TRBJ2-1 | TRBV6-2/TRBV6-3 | CASSITRGEQFF
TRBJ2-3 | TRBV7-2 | CASTLTSYVVTQYF
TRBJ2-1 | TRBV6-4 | CASSASGRPREQFF
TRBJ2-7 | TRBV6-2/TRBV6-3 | CASSYSQGPYEQYF
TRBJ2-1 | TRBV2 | CASRRSEQFF
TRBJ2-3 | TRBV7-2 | CASSLAARAGTDTQYF
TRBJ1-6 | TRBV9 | CASSVAQGGNSPLHF
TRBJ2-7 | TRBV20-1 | CSAQRGGEQYF
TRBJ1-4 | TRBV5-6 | CASSLEPASNEKLFF
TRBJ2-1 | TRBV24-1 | CATSDPEEGSNEQFF
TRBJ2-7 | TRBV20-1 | CSARDRVTGGDYEQYF
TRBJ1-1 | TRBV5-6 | CATSEGMNTEAFF
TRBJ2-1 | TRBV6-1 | CASSEASGGAWNEQFF
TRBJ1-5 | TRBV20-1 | CSAGSNFWGTGENQPQHF
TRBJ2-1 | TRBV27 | CASSNFGFGRANEQFF
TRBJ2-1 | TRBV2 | CASYDSLNEQFF
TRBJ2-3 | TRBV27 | CASTSGTGVVDTQYF